This entry concerns a single T cell receptor (beta chain). The germline V gene encodes CDR1 SQVTM and CDR2 ANQGSEA. Germline trimming cut 8 bases from V and 4 bases from J; bases unmatched to any gene: 8. This CDR3 spans 13 amino acids. This entry comes from a study of blood T cell repertoires in COVID-19. Background on the study: Both acute and convalescent COVID-19 samples were obtained from the United States, Italy and Spain. T cells, B-cell-depleted T cells, or PBMCs supplied cDNA or gDNA.

Clones were sequenced by immunoSEQ multiplex PCR, and TCRdb holds only the in-frame ones, with some missing. This sample yields about 180,000 clones, of which around 86% are seen a single time; around 8.6% belongs to the top ten. This TCR was recovered from a woman aged 30 to 39 who had recovered from COVID-19. The chain links TRBV29-1 to TRBJ2-1, with 7 bases that match TRBD2. The source material was PBMCs or T cells enriched from blood (not recorded which). The CDR3 coding sequence is TGCAGCTCTAAGCGGGACCTTTACAATGAGCAGTTCTTC. It translates to CSSKRDLYNEQFF.